The present TCR beta chain was sequenced within a study of OX40 agonist ivuxolimab in advanced cancers. Study as a whole: Eligibility admitted prior anti-PD-1, anti-PD-L1 or anti-CTLA-4 therapy; about 39% had some. Study outcomes and limitations: Some of the nonresponding patients also showed low levels of normalized T-cell clonal expansion.

The sample holds one count of this clone. Its target is unknown. Using immunoSEQ multiplex PCR, the repertoire was profiled, and TCRdb retains in-frame clones only, with some absent. Here the sample spans about 80,000 clones, around nine tenths being singletons. This sample comprised CD4+ or CD8+ T cells sorted from blood, obtained in a trial of the OX40 agonist ivuxolimab. The TCR sequence derives from an adult with an advanced solid tumor such as melanoma, head and neck, liver or kidney cancer.

The CDR3 spells CASTPSAGVGTGELFF. CDR3 DNA: TGTGCCAGCACCCCGTCAGCGGGAGTCGGTACCGGGGAGCTGTTTTTT. The chain has TRBV7-2 and TRBJ2-2, with TRBD2 matching 8 bases. CDR1 is SGHTA, CDR2 FQGNSA, per germline. The CDR3 sequence is 16 residues long. The V and J ends lost 7 bases and 5 bases, in that order; junction bases with no gene match: 12.